This T cell receptor (beta chain) is drawn from a study of cytomegalovirus exposure and HLA in healthy donors. Study-level information: The 500 to 850 first-cohort repertoires and the approximately 130 validation repertoires shared the same platform, a later analysis reported.

Germline lookup yields CDR1 ENHRY and CDR2 SYGVKD. The V and J ends lost 6 bases and 4 bases respectively, with 12 bases between them. The CDR3 is made up of 14 amino acids. Sequencing used immunoSEQ multiplex PCR; TCRdb keeps in-frame clones, though not all of them. The sample records 150,000 to 200,000 clones, nearly 90% being singletons. About this clone itself: The target antigen is unknown.

Overall study results and limits: Rare sequences made up most TCRs, while some public TCRs were found in many donors.

The chain carries TRBV10-3 and TRBJ2-2; the D gene is possibly TRBD1 (6 bases). This TCR was recovered from a woman under 30 in good health and CMV-seropositive. Sequencing input: PBMCs. CDR3 region: CAISPKQGTGELFF. The CDR3 DNA reads as TGTGCCATCAGCCCAAAACAGGGCACCGGGGAGCTGTTTTTT.